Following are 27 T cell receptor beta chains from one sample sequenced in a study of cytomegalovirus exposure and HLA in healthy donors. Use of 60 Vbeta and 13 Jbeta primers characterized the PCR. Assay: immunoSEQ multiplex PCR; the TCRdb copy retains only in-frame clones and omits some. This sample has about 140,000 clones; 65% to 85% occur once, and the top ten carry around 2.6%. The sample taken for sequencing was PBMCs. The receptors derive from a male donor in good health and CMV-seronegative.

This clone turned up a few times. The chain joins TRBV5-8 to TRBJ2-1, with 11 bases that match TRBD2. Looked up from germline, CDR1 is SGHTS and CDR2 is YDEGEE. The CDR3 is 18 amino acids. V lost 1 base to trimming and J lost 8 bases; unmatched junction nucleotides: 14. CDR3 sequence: CASSLWMDSGRAMDEQFF. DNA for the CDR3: TGTGCCAGCAGCTTGTGGATGGATAGCGGGAGGGCCATGGATGAGCAGTTCTTC.

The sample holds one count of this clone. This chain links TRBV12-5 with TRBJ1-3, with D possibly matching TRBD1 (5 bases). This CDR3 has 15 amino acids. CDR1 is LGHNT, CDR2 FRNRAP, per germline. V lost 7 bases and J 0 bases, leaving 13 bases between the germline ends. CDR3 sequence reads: CASDATATSGNTIYF. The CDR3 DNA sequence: TGTGCTAGTGACGCGACAGCCACCTCTGGAAACACCATATATTTT.

The CDR3 nucleotides read TGCGCCAGCAGCCCATCCAGCGGGGCGAACACCGGGGAGCTGTTTTTT. Translated, it gives CASSPSSGANTGELFF. The V gene is TRBV4-1, the J gene TRBJ2-2; 7 positions match TRBD2. There are 16 residues in the CDR3. Germline V gene data show CDR1 as MGHRA and CDR2 as YSYEKL. Trimming took 4 bases from V and 0 from J; bases not matched to a gene: 5.

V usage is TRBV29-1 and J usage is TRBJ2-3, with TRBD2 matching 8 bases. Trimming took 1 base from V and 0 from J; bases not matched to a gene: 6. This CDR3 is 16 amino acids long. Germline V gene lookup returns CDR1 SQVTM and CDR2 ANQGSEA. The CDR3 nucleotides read TGCAGCGTTGAAGGTACTCGGGAGGGCAGCACAGATACGCAGTATTTT. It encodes CSVEGTREGSTDTQYF.

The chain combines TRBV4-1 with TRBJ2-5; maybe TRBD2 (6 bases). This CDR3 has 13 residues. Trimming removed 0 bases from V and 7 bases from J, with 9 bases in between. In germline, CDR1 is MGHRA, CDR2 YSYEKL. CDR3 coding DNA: TGCGCCAGCAGCCAAGATGCCGGGGGGACCCAGTACTTC. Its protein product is CASSQDAGGTQYF.

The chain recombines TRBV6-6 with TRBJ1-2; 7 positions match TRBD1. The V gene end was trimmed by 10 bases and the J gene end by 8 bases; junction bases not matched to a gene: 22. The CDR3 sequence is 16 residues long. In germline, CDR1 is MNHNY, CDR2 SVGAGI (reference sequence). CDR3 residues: CAIREGYRGRSKGYTF. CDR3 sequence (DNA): TGTGCCATACGCGAGGGCTACAGGGGACGGTCGAAGGGCTACACCTTC.

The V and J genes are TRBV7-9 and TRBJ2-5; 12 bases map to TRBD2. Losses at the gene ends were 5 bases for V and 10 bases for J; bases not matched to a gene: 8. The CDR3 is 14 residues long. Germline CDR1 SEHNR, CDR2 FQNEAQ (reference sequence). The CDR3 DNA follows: TGTGCCAGCAGCCCGACGACTAGCGGGAGTAACCAGTACTTC. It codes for CASSPTTSGSNQYF.

The CDR3 here is CASSLSGSGANVLTF. For the CDR3, the DNA is TGTGCCAGCAGCTTATCAGGGTCTGGGGCCAACGTCCTGACTTTC. The rearrangement uses TRBV7-2 and TRBJ2-6; a possible D gene is TRBD1 (5 bases). There are 15 residues in the CDR3. Germline V CDR1 and CDR2: SGHTA, FQGNSA. The ends were cut back, 2 bases at V and 1 base at J, with 6 bases in the middle.

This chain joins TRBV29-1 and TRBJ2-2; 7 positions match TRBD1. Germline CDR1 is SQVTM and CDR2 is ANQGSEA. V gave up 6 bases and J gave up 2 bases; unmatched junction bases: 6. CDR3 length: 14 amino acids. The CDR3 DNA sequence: TGCAGCGTCGCCGGGACAGACAACACCGGGGAGCTGTTTTTT. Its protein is CSVAGTDNTGELFF.

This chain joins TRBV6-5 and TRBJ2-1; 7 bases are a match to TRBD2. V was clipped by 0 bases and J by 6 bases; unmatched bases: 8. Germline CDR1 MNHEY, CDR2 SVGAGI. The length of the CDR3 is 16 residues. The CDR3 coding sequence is TGTGCCAGCAGTTACTCGAACCCTACTAGCGCCAATGAGCAGTTCTTC. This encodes CASSYSNPTSANEQFF.

The chain's CDR3 is CASSVPGQRIEKLFF. For the CDR3, the DNA is TGTGCCAGCAGTGTGCCGGGACAGAGGATTGAAAAACTGTTTTTT. The J gene is TRBJ1-4, the V gene TRBV25-1, with TRBD1 matching 7 bases. Germline V gene lookup returns CDR1 MGHDK and CDR2 SYGVNS. This CDR3 has 15 amino acids. Germline trimming cut 4 bases from V and 7 bases from J; bases unmatched to any gene: 9.

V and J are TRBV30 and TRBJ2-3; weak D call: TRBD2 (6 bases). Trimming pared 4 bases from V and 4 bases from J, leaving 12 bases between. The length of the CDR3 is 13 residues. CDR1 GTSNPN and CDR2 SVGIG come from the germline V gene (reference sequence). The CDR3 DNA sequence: TGTGCCTGGATCCTGCGGGGTGCAGATACGCAGTATTTT. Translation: CAWILRGADTQYF.

Here the CDR3 reads CASSVYIGVPGELFF. The CDR3 bases are TGTGCCAGCAGCGTTTACATCGGGGTTCCCGGGGAGCTGTTTTTT. The chain recombines TRBV9 with TRBJ2-2; D is perhaps TRBD2 (5 bases). The CDR3 extends over 15 amino acids. Trimming left V 2 bases short and J 6 bases short, with 14 bases between. Germline CDR1 reads SGDLS; CDR2 reads YYNGEE.

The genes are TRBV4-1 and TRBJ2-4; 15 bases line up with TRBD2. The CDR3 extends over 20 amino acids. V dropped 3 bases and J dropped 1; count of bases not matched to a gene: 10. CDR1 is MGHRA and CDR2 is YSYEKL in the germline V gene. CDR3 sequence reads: CASSHEPGLAGGWAKNIQYF. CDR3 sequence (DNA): TGCGCCAGCAGCCACGAGCCGGGACTAGCGGGAGGTTGGGCCAAAAACATTCAGTACTTC.

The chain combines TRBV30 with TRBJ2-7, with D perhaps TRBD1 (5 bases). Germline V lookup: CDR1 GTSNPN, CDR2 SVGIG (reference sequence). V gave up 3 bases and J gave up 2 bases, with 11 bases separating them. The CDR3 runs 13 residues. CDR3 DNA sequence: TGTGCCTGGAGACCAGGGCACACCTACGAGCAGTACTTC. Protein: CAWRPGHTYEQYF.

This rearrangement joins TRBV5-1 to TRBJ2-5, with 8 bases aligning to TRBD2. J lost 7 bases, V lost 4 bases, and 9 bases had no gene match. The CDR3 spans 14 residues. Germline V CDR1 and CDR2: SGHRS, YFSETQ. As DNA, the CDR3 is TGCGCCAGCAGCCCCGGGCCCCGGGAGGGGACCCAGTACTTC. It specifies CASSPGPREGTQYF.

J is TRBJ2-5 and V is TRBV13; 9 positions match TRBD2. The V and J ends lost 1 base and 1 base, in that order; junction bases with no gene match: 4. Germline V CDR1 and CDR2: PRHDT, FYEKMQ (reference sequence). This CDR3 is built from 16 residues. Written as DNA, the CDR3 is TGTGCCAGCAGCTTAGTGGCGGGAGGGATCCAAGAGACCCAGTACTTC. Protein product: CASSLVAGGIQETQYF.

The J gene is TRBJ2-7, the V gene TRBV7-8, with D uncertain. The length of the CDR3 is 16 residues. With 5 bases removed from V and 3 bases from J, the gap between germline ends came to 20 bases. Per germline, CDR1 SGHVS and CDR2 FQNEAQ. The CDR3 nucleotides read TGTGCCAGCAGCGCCAACCCCCTGGCCCTCCTCTACGAGCAGTACTTC. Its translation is CASSANPLALLYEQYF.

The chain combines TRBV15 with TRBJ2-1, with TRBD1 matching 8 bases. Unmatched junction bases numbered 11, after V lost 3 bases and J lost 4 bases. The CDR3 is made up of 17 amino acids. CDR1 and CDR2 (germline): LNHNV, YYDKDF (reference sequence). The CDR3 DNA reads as TGTGCCACCAGCAGTGAACCGACAGGGGACCTGTACAATGAGCAGTTCTTC. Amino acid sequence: CATSSEPTGDLYNEQFF.

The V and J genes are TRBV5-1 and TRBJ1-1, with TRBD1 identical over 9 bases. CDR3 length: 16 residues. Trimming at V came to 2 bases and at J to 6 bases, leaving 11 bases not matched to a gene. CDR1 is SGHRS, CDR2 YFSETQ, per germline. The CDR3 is CASSLYPGQGTPEAFF. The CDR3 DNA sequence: TGCGCCAGCAGCTTATATCCGGGACAGGGTACTCCTGAAGCTTTCTTT.

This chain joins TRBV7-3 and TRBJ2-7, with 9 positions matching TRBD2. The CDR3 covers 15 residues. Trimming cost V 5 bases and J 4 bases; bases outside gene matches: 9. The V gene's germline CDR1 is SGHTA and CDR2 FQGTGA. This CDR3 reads CASSQSSGSQYEQYF. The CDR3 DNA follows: TGTGCCAGCAGCCAGAGTAGCGGGAGTCAGTACGAGCAGTACTTC. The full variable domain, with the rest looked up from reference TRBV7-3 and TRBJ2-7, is GAGVSQTPSNKVTEKGKYVELRCDPISGHTALYWYRQSLGQGPEFLIYFQGTGAADDSGLPNDRFFAVRPEGSVSTLKIQRTERGDSAVYLCASSQSSGSQYEQYFGPGTRLTVT.

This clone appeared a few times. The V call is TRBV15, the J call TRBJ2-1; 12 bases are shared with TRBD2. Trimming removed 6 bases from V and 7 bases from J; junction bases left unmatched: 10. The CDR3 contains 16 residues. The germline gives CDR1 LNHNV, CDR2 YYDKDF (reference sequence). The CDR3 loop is CATRATLTSGSNEQFF. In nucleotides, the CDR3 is TGTGCCACCAGAGCGACTTTGACTAGCGGGAGTAATGAGCAGTTCTTC.

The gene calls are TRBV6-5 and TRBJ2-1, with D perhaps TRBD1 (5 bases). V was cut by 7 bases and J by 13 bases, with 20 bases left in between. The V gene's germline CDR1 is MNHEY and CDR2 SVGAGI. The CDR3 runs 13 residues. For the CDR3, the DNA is TGTGCCAGCACAATAGGGGAACAGGTTCCTCAGTTCTTC. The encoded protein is CASTIGEQVPQFF.

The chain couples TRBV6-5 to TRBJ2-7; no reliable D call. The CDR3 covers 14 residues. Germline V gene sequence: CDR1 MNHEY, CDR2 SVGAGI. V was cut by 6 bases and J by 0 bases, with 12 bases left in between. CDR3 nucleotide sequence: TGTGCCAGCAGCGACCGGAGCAGCTCCTACGAGCAGTACTTC. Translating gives CASSDRSSSYEQYF.

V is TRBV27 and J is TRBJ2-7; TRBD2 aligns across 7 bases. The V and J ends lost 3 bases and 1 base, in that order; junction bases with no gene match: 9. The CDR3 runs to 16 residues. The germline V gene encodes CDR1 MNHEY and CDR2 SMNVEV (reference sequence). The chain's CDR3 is CASSFGFGGGSYEQYF. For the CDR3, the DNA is TGTGCCAGCAGTTTTGGTTTCGGGGGAGGGTCCTACGAGCAGTACTTC.

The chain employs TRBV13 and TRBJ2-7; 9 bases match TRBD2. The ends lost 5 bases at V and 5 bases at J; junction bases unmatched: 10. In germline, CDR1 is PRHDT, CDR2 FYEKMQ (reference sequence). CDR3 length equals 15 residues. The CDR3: CASSLGAGGRDEQYF. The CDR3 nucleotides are TGTGCCAGCAGCCTGGGGGCGGGAGGGCGAGACGAGCAGTACTTC.

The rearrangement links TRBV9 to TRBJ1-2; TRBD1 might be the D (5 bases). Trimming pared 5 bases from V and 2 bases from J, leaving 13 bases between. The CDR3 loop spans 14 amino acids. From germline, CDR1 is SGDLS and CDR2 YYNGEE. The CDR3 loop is CASRGVGGNYGYTF. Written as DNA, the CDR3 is TGTGCCAGCAGAGGGGTTGGAGGGAACTATGGCTACACCTTC. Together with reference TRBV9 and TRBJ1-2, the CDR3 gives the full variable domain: DSGVTQTPKHLITATGQRVTLRCSPRSGDLSVYWYQQSLDQGLQFLIQYYNGEERAKGNILERFSAQQFPDLHSELNLSSLELGDSALYFCASRGVGGNYGYTFGSGTRLTVV.